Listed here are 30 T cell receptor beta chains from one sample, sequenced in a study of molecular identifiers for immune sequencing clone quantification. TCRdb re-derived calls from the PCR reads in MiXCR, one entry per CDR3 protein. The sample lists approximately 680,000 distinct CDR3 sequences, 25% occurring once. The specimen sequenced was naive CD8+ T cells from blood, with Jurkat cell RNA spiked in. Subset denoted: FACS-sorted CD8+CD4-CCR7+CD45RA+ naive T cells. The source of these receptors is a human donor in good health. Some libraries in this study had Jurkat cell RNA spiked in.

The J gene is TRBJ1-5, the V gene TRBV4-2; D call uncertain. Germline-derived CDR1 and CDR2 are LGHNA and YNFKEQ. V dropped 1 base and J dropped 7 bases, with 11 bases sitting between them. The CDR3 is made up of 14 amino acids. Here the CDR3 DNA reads TGTGCCAGCAGCCAAGTGGGAGACGGACAGCCCCAGCATTTT. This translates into CASSQVGDGQPQHF.

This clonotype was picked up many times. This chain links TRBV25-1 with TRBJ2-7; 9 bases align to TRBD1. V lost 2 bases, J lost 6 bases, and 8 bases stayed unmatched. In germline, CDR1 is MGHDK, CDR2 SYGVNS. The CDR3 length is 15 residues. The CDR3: CASSEEQGAGVEQYF. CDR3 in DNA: TGTGCCAGCAGTGAAGAACAGGGGGCGGGGGTCGAGCAGTACTTC.

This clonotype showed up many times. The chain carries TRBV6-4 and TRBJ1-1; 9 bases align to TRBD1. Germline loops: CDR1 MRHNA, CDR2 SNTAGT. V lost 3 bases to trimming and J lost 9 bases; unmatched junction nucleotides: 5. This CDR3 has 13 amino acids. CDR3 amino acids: CASSEGTGLQAFF. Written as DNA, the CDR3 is TGTGCCAGCAGTGAAGGGACAGGGCTCCAAGCTTTCTTT.

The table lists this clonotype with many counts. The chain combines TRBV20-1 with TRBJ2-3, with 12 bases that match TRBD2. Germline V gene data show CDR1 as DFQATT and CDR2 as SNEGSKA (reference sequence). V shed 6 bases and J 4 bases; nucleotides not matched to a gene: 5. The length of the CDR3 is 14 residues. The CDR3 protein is CSARLAGAPDTQYF. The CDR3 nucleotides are TGCAGTGCGAGACTAGCGGGAGCCCCAGATACGCAGTATTTT.

This CDR3 is CASSGPARYGYTF. The DNA of the CDR3 is TGTGCCAGCAGCGGGCCGGCACGCTATGGCTACACCTTC. The chain carries TRBV9 and TRBJ1-2; D call uncertain. CDR1 and CDR2 (germline): SGDLS, YYNGEE. This CDR3 region has 13 residues. Trimming pared 3 bases from V and 4 bases from J, leaving 10 bases between.

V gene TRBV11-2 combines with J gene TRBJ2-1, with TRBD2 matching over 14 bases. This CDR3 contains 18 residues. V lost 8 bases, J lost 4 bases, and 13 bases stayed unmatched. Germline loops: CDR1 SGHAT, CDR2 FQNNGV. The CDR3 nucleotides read TGTGCCAGCGGCGGACTAGCGGGGGGCCCCGCACCTTACAATGAGCAGTTCTTC. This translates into CASGGLAGGPAPYNEQFF.

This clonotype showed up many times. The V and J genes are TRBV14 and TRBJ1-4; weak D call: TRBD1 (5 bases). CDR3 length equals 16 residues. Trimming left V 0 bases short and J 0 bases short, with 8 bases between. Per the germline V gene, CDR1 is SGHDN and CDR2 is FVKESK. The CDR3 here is CASSQEAGSTNEKLFF. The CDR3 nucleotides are TGTGCCAGCAGCCAAGAGGCAGGGTCAACTAATGAAAAACTGTTTTTT.

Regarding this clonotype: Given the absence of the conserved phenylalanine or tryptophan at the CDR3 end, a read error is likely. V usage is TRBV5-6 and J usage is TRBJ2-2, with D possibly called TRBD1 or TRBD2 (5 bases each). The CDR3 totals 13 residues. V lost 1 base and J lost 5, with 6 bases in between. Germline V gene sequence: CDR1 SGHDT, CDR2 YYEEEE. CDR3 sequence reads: CASSLWGTGELFY. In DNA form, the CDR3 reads TGTGCCAGCAGCTTGTGGGGGACCGGGGAGCTGTTTTAT.

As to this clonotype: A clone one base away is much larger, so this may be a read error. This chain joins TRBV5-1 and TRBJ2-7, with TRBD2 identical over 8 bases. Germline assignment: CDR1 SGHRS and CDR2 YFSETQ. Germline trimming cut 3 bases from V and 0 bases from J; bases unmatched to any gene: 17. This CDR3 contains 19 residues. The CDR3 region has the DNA TGCGCCAGCAGCTCGGCGCTAGCGGGTAGAGAACCGAACTCCTACGAGCAGTACTTC. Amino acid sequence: CASSSALAGREPNSYEQYF. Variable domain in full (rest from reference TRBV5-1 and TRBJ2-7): KAGVTQTPRYLIKTRGQQVTLSCSPISGHRSVSWYQQTPGQGLQFLFEYFSETQRNKGNFPGRFSGRQFSNSRSEMNVSTLELGDSALYLCASSSALAGREPNSYEQYFGPGTRLTVT.

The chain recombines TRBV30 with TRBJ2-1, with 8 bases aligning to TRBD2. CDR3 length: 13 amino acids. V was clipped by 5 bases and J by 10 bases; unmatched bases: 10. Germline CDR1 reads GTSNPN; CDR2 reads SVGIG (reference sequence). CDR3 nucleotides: TGTGCCTGGTCTAGGGCGGGAGGAAGCGAGCAGTTCTTC. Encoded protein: CAWSRAGGSEQFF.

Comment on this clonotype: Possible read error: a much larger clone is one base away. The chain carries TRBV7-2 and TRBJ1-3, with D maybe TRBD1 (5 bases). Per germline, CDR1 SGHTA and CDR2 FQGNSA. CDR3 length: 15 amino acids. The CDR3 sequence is CASGFGHPSGNTIYF. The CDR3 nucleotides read TGTGCCAGCGGCTTTGGACACCCCTCTGGAAACACCATATATTTT.

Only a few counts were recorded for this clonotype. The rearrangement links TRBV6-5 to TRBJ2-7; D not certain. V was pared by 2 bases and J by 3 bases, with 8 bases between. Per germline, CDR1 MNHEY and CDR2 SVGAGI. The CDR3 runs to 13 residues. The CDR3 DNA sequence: TGTGCCAGCAGTTACGCACAGAGCTACGAGCAGTACTTC. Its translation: CASSYAQSYEQYF.

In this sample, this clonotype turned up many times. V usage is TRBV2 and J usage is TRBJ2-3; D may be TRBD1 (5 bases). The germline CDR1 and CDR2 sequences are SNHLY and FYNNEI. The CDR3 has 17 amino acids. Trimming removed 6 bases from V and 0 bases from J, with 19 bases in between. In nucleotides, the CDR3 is TGTGCCAGCAGACGGATAGACAGAGCTACTAGCACAGATACGCAGTATTTT. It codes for CASRRIDRATSTDTQYF.

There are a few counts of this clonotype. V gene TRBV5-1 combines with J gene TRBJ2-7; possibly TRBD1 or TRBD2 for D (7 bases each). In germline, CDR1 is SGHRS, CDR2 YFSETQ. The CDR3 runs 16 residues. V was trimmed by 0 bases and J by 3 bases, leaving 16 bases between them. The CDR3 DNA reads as TGCGCCAGCAGCTTGGAGCGGGACAGCATTCTCTACGAGCAGTACTTC. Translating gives CASSLERDSILYEQYF.

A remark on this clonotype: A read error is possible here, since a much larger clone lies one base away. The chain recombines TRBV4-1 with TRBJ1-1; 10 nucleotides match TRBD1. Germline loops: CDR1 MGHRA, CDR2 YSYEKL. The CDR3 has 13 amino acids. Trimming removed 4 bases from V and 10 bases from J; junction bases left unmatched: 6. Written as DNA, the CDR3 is TGCGCCAGCAGCCGAGGGACAGGGGAGGGAGCTTTCTTT. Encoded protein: CASSRGTGEGAFF.

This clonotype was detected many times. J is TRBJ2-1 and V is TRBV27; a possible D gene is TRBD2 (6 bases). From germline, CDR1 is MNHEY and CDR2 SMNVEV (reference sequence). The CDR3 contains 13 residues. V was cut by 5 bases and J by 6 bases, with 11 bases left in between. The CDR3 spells CASSPWDFNEQFF. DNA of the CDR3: TGTGCCAGCAGTCCCTGGGACTTCAATGAGCAGTTCTTC.

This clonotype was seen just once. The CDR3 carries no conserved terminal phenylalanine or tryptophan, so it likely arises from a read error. CDR3 loop: CASSSGTGYHEQYL. The CDR3 DNA sequence: TGTGCCAGCAGTTCCGGGACAGGGTACCACGAGCAGTACCTC. The genes are TRBV12-3 or TRBV12-4 and TRBJ2-7; 9 positions agree with TRBD1. CDR3 size: 14 residues. V was pared by 4 bases and J by 5 bases, with 6 bases of the junction left unmatched.

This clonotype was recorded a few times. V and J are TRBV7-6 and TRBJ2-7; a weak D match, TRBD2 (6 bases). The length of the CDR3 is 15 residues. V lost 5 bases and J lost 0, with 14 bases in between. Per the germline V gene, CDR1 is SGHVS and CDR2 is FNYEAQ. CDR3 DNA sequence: TGTGCCAGCAGCCCCGGGGGTGGGGGCTCCTACGAGCAGTACTTC. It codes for CASSPGGGGSYEQYF.

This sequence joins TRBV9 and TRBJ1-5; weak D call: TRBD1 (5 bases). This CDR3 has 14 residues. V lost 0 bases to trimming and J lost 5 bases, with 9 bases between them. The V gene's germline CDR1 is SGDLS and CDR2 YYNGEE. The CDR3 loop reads CASSVGQSYQPQHF. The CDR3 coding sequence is TGTGCCAGCAGCGTAGGACAGAGCTATCAGCCCCAGCATTTT. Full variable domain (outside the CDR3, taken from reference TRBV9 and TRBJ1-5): DSGVTQTPKHLITATGQRVTLRCSPRSGDLSVYWYQQSLDQGLQFLIQYYNGEERAKGNILERFSAQQFPDLHSELNLSSLELGDSALYFCASSVGQSYQPQHFGDGTRLSIL.

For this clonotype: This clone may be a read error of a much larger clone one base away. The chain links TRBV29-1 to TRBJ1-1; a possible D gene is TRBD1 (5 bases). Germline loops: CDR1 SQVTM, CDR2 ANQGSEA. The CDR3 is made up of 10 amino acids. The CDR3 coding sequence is TGCGGCGTACAGGAGGCTGAAGCTTTCTTT. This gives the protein CGVQEAEAFF. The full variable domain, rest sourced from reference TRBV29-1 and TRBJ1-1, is SAVISQKPSRDICQRGTSLTIQCQVDSQVTMMFWYRQQPGQSLTLIATANQGSEATYESGFVIDKFPISRPNLTFSTLTVSNMSPEDSSIYLCGVQEAEAFFGQGTRLTVV.

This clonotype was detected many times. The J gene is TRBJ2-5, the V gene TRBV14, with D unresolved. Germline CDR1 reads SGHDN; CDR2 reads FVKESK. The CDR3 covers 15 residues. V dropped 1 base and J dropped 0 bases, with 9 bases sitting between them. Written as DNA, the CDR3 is TGTGCCAGCAGCCAAGTAGGTCTAGACCAAGAGACCCAGTACTTC. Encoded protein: CASSQVGLDQETQYF.

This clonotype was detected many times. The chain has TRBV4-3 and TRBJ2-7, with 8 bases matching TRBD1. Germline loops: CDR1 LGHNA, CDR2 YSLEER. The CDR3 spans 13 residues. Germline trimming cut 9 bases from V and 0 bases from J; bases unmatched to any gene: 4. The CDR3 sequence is CARVDRVSYEQYF. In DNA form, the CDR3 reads TGCGCCAGGGTGGACAGGGTCTCCTACGAGCAGTACTTC.

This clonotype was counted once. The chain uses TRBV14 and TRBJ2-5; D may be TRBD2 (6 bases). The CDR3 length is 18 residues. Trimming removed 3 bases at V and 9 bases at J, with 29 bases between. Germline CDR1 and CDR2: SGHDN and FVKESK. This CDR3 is CASSQNLGYSSPGEAQYF. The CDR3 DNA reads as TGTGCCAGCAGCCAGAACCTTGGGTACAGCTCCCCGGGGGAGGCCCAGTACTTC.

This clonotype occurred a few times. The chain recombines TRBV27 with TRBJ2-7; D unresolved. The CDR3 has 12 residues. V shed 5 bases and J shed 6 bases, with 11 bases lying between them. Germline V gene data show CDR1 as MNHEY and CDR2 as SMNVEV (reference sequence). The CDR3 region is CASSKGPFEQYF. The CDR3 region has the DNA TGTGCCAGCAGTAAAGGCCCTTTCGAGCAGTACTTC.

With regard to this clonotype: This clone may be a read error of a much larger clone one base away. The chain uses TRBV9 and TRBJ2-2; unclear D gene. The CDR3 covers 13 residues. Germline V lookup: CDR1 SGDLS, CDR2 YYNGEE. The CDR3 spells CASSWSYTEELFF. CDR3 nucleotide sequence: TGTGCCAGCAGCTGGTCTTACACCGAGGAGCTGTTTTTT. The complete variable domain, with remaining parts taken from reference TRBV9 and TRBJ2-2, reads DSGVTQTPKHLITATGQRVTLRCSPRSGDLSVYWYQQSLDQGLQFLIQYYNGEERAKGNILERFSAQQFPDLHSELNLSSLELGDSALYFCASSWSYTEELFFGEGSRLTVL.

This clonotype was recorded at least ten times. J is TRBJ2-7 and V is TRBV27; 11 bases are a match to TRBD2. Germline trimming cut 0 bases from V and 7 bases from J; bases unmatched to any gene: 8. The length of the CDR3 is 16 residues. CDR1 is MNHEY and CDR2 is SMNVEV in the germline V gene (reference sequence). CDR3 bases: TGTGCCAGCAGTTTATCGTTTAGCGGGAGGGCCTCGGAGCAGTACTTC. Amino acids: CASSLSFSGRASEQYF.

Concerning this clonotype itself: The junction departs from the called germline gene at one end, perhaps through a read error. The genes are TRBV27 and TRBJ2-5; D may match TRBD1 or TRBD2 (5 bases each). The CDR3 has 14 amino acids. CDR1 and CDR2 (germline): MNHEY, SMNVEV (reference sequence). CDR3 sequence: CASSLQGPQETQCF. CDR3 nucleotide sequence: TGTGCCAGCAGTTTGCAGGGACCCCAAGAGACCCAGTGCTTC.

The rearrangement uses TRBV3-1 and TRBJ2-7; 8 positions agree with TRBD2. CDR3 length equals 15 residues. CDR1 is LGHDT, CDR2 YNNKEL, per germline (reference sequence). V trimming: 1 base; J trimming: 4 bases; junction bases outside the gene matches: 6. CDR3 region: CASSQVGLAAYEQYF. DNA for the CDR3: TGTGCCAGCAGCCAAGTTGGACTAGCAGCGTACGAGCAGTACTTC.

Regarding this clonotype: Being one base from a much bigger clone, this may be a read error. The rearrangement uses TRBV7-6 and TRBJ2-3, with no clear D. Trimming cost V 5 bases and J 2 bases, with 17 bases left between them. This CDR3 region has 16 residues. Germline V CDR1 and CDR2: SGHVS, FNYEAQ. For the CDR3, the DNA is TGTGCCAGCAGCCTCACCCGGATCACGGACACAGATACGCAGTATTTT. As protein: CASSLTRITDTDTQYF.

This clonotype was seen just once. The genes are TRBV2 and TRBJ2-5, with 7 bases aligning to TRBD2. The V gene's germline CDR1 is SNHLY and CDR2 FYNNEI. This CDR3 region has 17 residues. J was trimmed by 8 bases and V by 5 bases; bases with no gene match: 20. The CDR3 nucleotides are TGTGCCAGCAGTATCACCGGATCACCAGCTCAGCGGGGAACCCAGTACTTC. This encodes CASSITGSPAQRGTQYF.